A single sample gave rise to the 8 T cell receptor beta chains below, sequenced in a study of shared clonotypes between healthy human individuals (dated by TCRdb to about 2020). Libraries were built with the immunoSEQ multiplex PCR assay. Not all clones reach the TCRdb copy of this immuneACCESS table, which keeps in-frame sequences only. Checked studies attribute under half of the gap to unresolved V genes and leave the rest unexplained. The sample has approximately 640,000 clones on record, about two thirds of them singletons. Jointly, the top ten make up approximately 1.8% of the sample. Sequencing was carried out using memory CD4+ T cells sorted from blood. What the cell subset or site label conveys for this sample: CD45RA-negative fraction. The receptors stem from a woman aged 25 to 39 in good health.

This clone was observed many times. The CDR3 DNA is TGCGCCAGCAGCTTGGCCTTGGGCACAGATACGCAGTATTTT. It yields the protein CASSLALGTDTQYF. The chain carries TRBV5-1 and TRBJ2-3; D unresolved. Per the germline V gene, CDR1 is SGHRS and CDR2 is YFSETQ. The CDR3 is 14 amino acids. V lost 0 bases, J lost 1 base, and 6 bases lay in between.

This clone was detected a few times. This rearrangement joins TRBV20-1 to TRBJ1-2; D remains unclear. Trimming cost V 1 base and J 4 bases, with 4 bases left between them. This CDR3 comprises 11 residues. From germline, CDR1 is DFQATT and CDR2 SNEGSKA (reference sequence). The CDR3 region is CSARGSYGYTF. CDR3 sequence (DNA): TGCAGTGCTAGAGGCAGCTATGGCTACACCTTC.

Only a few counts were recorded for this clone. The chain recombines TRBV10-1 with TRBJ2-1; 8 nucleotides match TRBD2. Germline CDR1 WNHNN, CDR2 SYGVQD (reference sequence). The V and J ends lost 2 bases and 13 bases, in that order; junction bases with no gene match: 4. The CDR3 loop spans 12 amino acids. Here the CDR3 DNA reads TGCGCCAGCAGTGAGGGACTAGCTGGACAGTTCTTC. It is translated as CASSEGLAGQFF.

The chain combines TRBV6-1 with TRBJ2-7; D not certain. The CDR3 is made up of 12 amino acids. V lost 1 base, J lost 4 bases, and 5 bases lay in between. Germline V gives CDR1 MNHNS, CDR2 SASEGT. The CDR3 DNA reads as TGTGCCAGCAGTGAAGAATATTACGAGCAGTACTTC. This gives the protein CASSEEYYEQYF.

A note on this clone: Other DNA sequences in the same sample also yield this CDR3. The rearrangement joins TRBV19 to TRBJ2-7, with 9 bases that match TRBD1. CDR1 is LNHDA, CDR2 SQIVND, per germline (reference sequence). J gave up 3 bases and V 5 bases, and 5 bases lay outside the gene matches. The CDR3 has 14 amino acids. This CDR3 reads CASSPQGQGYEQYF. DNA for the CDR3: TGTGCCAGTAGTCCCCAGGGACAGGGCTACGAGCAGTACTTC.

The chain employs TRBV11-2 and TRBJ2-5; 9 nucleotides match TRBD1. V lost 0 bases to trimming and J lost 5 bases; unmatched junction nucleotides: 7. The CDR3 has 16 residues. The germline V gene encodes CDR1 SGHAT and CDR2 FQNNGV. This CDR3 is CASSLDLTGGRETQYF. CDR3 nucleotide sequence: TGTGCCAGCAGCTTAGATCTCACAGGGGGCAGGGAGACCCAGTACTTC. Looking up the rest from reference TRBV11-2 and TRBJ2-5 gives the full variable domain: EAGVAQSPRYKIIEKRQSVAFWCNPISGHATLYWYQQILGQGPKLLIQFQNNGVVDDSQLPKDRFSAERLKGVDSTLKIQPAKLEDSAVYLCASSLDLTGGRETQYFGPGTRLLVL.

This chain uses TRBV10-3 with TRBJ2-1; D tentatively fits TRBD1 or TRBD2 (7 bases each). Trimming took off 10 bases at V and 10 bases at J, with 17 bases between the two ends. CDR3 length: 12 residues. The germline gives CDR1 ENHRY, CDR2 SYGVKD. The CDR3 DNA reads as TGTGCCACCAGCGGGACAGTGAGAGAGCAGTTCTTC. Translating it yields CATSGTVREQFF.

The V gene is TRBV7-2, the J gene TRBJ2-5; tentative D call: TRBD2 (6 bases). The tail of the sequence fits TRBJ2-7 better, so the J call may be wrong. The germline V gene has CDR1 SGHTA and CDR2 FQGNSA. This CDR3 comprises 14 residues. CDR3 sequence reads: CASTNAGGVYEQYF. As DNA, the CDR3 is TGTGCCAGCACCAACGCCGGGGGAGTGTACGAGCAGTACTTC.